A selection of T cell receptor beta chains follows, all from one sample in a study of a mutant IDH1 vaccine in newly diagnosed glioma. Their antigens are not known. Repertoires were generated with immunoSEQ multiplex PCR, while TCRdb's copy carries only in-frame clones and drops some. Of about 32,000 clones listed, more than 75% are singletons. The starting material was PBMCs, obtained from a glioma patient whose treatment included an IDH1 peptide vaccine. The receptors derive from a woman aged 40 to 50 with glioma. Both conserved end residues are part of each CDR3. Fields, in order: D gene, clone size, CDR3 length, V gene, J gene, CDR3 protein, CDR3 DNA. D genes are given only for firm matches. Where a row states a size, it is once, few, many or the class of an expanded clone; other rows omit it.

D: .; size: few; length: 15; V: TRBV27; J: TRBJ2-7; CDR3: CASSLDGGSLYEQYF; DNA: TGTGCCAGCAGTTTAGATGGGGGTTCCCTTTACGAGCAGTACTTC
D: .; size: .; length: 12; V: TRBV27; J: TRBJ1-5; CDR3: CASGRGLGPQHF; DNA: TGTGCCAGCGGCCGGGGCTTGGGGCCCCAGCATTTT
D: TRBD1; size: .; length: 18; V: TRBV15; J: TRBJ1-5; CDR3: CATSRDTLRTGFNQPQHF; DNA: TGTGCCACCAGCAGAGATACTCTACGGACAGGCTTCAATCAGCCCCAGCATTTT
D: TRBD2; size: .; length: 14; V: TRBV5-1; J: TRBJ2-7; CDR3: CASSSGTSGAEQYF; DNA: TGCGCCAGCAGCTCAGGGACTAGCGGGGCCGAGCAGTACTTC
D: .; size: .; length: 16; V: TRBV4-3; J: TRBJ1-4; CDR3: CASSQGERGRGEKLFF; DNA: TGCGCCAGCAGCCAAGGGGAAAGGGGTAGAGGTGAAAAACTGTTTTTT
D: .; size: few; length: 17; V: TRBV5-6; J: TRBJ1-5; CDR3: CASNHTFGRSTNQPQHF; DNA: TGTGCCAGCAACCACACTTTTGGACGGTCCACCAATCAGCCCCAGCATTTT
D: TRBD1; size: few; length: 15; V: TRBV28; J: TRBJ1-1; CDR3: CASSEPGQPYTEAFF; DNA: TGTGCCAGCAGTGAACCGGGACAGCCTTACACTGAAGCTTTCTTT
D: TRBD1; size: .; length: 14; V: TRBV7-7; J: TRBJ2-2; CDR3: CASSFGQGSGELFF; DNA: TGTGCTAGCAGCTTCGGACAGGGCAGCGGGGAGCTGTTTTTT
D: .; size: .; length: 16; V: TRBV2; J: TRBJ2-2; CDR3: CASSDPPGAPTGELFF; DNA: TGTGCCAGCAGTGATCCACCGGGAGCCCCCACCGGGGAGCTGTTTTTT
D: TRBD1; size: few; length: 14; V: TRBV30; J: TRBJ1-5; CDR3: CAWSEGTGSQPQHF; DNA: TGTGCCTGGAGTGAAGGGACAGGGAGTCAGCCCCAGCATTTT
D: .; size: once; length: 15; V: TRBV21-1; J: TRBJ1-2; CDR3: CASSKGARRGRGYTF; DNA: TGTGCCAGCAGCAAAGGGGCCCGCAGGGGCCGGGGCTACACCTTC
D: .; size: .; length: 13; V: TRBV7-2; J: TRBJ1-4; CDR3: CASSLEMGGKLFF; DNA: TGTGCCAGCAGCTTAGAGATGGGAGGGAAACTGTTTTTT
D: .; size: .; length: 15; V: TRBV7-5; J: TRBJ2-7; CDR3: CARSLIPDRSYEQYF; DNA: TGTGCCAGAAGCTTGATACCAGACAGGTCCTACGAGCAGTACTTC
D: TRBD1; size: .; length: 10; V: TRBV7-9; J: TRBJ1-2; CDR3: CAQGEDGYTF; DNA: TGTGCGCAGGGGGAGGATGGCTACACCTTC
D: .; size: .; length: 15; V: TRBV29-1; J: TRBJ2-3; CDR3: CSVEVRPSSTDTQYF; DNA: TGCAGCGTTGAAGTGAGGCCGTCTAGCACAGATACGCAGTATTTT
D: .; size: .; length: 12; V: TRBV7-9; J: TRBJ1-2; CDR3: CASSLGAYGYTF; DNA: TGTGCCAGCAGCTTAGGGGCCTATGGCTACACCTTC
D: TRBD1; size: few; length: 16; V: TRBV9; J: TRBJ1-2; CDR3: CASSTGTGAGGYGYTF; DNA: TGTGCCAGCAGTACAGGCACAGGGGCAGGAGGATATGGCTACACCTTC
D: .; size: .; length: 15; V: TRBV19; J: TRBJ2-1; CDR3: CASSPLGFGWDEQFF; DNA: TGTGCCAGTAGTCCCCTGGGATTCGGATGGGATGAGCAGTTCTTC
D: TRBD1; size: few; length: 14; V: TRBV5-4; J: TRBJ2-6; CDR3: CASTSRGGANVLTF; DNA: TGTGCCAGCACCTCCAGGGGGGGGGCCAACGTCCTGACTTTC
D: .; size: once; length: 15; V: TRBV7-2; J: TRBJ2-2; CDR3: CASSQGRNWAGELFF; DNA: TGTGCCAGCAGCCAGGGACGGAACTGGGCTGGGGAGCTGTTTTTT
D: .; size: .; length: 16; V: TRBV18; J: TRBJ2-7; CDR3: CASSPPAGGNSYEQYF; DNA: TGTGCCAGCTCACCACCGGCTGGGGGCAACTCCTACGAGCAGTACTTC
D: .; size: .; length: 15; V: TRBV2; J: TRBJ2-3; CDR3: CASGKVGGITDTQYF; DNA: TGTGCCAGCGGAAAGGTTGGGGGTATAACAGATACGCAGTATTTT
D: .; size: few; length: 15; V: TRBV5-1; J: TRBJ1-2; CDR3: CASRPDRPANYGYTF; DNA: TGCGCCAGCAGGCCCGACAGGCCAGCTAACTATGGCTACACCTTC